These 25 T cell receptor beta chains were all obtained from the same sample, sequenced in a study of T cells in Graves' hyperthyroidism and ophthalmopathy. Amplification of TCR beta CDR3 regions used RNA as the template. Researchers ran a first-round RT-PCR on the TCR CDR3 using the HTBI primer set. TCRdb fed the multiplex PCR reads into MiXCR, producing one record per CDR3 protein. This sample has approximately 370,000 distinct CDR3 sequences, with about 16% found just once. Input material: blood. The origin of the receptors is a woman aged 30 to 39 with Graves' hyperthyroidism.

The CDR3 DNA follows: TGTGCCAGCAGCCCTCTGGGGGGATCTCAGCCCCAGCATTTT. Translating gives CASSPLGGSQPQHF. The V gene is TRBV27, the J gene TRBJ1-5; D might be TRBD1 (5 bases). CDR1 MNHEY and CDR2 SMNVEV come from the germline V gene (reference sequence). The V gene lost 6 bases and the J gene lost 6 bases, with 15 bases spanning the gap. This CDR3 is built from 14 residues.

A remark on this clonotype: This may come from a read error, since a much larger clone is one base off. CDR3 DNA sequence: TGTGCCAGCAGTGTTTGGCGGACTGGTTCCCACAATGAGCAGTTCTTC. Residues: CASSVWRTGSHNEQFF. The rearrangement uses TRBV6-2 or TRBV6-3 and TRBJ2-1, with D maybe TRBD2 (5 bases). The CDR3 is 16 amino acids. With 5 bases removed from V and 5 bases from J, the gap between germline ends came to 19 bases. CDR1 and CDR2 (germline): MNHEY, SVGEGT.

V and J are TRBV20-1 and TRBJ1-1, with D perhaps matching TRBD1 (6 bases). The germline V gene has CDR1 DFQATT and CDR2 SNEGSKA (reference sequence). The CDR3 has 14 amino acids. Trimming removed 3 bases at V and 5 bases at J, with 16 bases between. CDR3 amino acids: CSASPGTSGTEAFF. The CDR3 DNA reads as TGCAGTGCTAGTCCCGGGACATCAGGTACTGAAGCTTTCTTT.

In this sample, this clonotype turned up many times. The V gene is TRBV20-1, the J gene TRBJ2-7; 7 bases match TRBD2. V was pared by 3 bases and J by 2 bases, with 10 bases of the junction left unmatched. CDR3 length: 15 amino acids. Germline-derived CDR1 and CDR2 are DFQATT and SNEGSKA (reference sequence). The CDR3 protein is CSARALGGSTYEQYF. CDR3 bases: TGCAGTGCTAGGGCTCTGGGCGGGAGCACCTACGAGCAGTACTTC.

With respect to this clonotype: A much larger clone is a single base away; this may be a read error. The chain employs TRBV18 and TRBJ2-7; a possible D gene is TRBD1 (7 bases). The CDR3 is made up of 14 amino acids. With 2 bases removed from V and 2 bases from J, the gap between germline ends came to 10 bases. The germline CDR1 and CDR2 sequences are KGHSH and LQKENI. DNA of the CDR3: TGTGCCAGCTCACCAGGGGGGACAGCCTACGAGCAGTACTTC. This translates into CASSPGGTAYEQYF.

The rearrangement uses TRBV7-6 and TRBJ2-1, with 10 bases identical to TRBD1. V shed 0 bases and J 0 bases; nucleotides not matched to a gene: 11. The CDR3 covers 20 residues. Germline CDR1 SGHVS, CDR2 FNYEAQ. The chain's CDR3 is CASSLAGTGAPDHSYNEQFF. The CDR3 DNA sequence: TGTGCCAGCAGCTTAGCCGGGACAGGGGCCCCTGACCACTCCTACAATGAGCAGTTCTTC.

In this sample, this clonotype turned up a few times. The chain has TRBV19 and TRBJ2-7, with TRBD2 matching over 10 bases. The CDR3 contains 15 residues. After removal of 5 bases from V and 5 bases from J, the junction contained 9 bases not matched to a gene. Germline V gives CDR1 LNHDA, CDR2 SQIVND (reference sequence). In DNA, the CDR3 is TGTGCCAGTAGTCCCTCTAGCGGGAGCTTTCACGAGCAGTACTTC. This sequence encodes CASSPSSGSFHEQYF.

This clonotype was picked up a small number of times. Here the CDR3 DNA reads TGCGCGGGACAGGGGTCTGGTGAGCAGTTCTTC. This gives the protein CAGQGSGEQFF. This sequence joins TRBV20-1 and TRBJ2-1, with 10 nucleotides matching TRBD1. The CDR3 covers 11 residues. Germline assignment: CDR1 DFQATT and CDR2 SNEGSKA (reference sequence).

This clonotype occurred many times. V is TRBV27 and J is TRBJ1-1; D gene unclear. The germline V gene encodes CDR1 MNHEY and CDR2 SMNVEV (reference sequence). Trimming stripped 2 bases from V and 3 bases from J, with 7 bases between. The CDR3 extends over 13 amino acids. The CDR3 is CASSLREDTEAFF. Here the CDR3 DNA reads TGTGCCAGCAGTTTACGAGAGGACACTGAAGCTTTCTTT.

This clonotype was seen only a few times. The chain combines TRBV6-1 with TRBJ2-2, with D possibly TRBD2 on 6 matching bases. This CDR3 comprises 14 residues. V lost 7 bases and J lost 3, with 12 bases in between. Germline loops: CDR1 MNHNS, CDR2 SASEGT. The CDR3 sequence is CASMAGSDTGELFF. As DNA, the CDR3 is TGTGCCAGCATGGCCGGGAGCGACACCGGGGAGCTGTTTTTT.

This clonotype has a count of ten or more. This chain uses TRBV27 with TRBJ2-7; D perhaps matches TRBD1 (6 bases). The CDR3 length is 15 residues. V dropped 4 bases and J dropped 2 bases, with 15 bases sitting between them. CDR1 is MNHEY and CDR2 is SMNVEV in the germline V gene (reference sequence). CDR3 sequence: CASSSGLQGTYEQYF. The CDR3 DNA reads TGTGCCAGCAGTTCGGGTCTACAGGGAACCTACGAGCAGTACTTC.

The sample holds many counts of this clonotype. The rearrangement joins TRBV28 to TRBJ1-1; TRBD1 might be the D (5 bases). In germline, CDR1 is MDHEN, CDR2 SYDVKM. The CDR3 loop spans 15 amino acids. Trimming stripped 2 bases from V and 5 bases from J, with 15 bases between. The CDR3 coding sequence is TGTGCCAGCAGTTTAGAGGGGATGTCGAGGACTGAAGCTTTCTTT. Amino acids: CASSLEGMSRTEAFF.

The CDR3 DNA follows: TGTGCCAGCAGTGAAGGCGGTATTCAGCCCCAGCATTTT. This sequence encodes CASSEGGIQPQHF. The gene calls are TRBV6-1 and TRBJ1-5; no firm D call. Trimming removed 1 base at V and 6 bases at J, with 7 bases between. CDR3 length equals 13 residues. Germline loops: CDR1 MNHNS, CDR2 SASEGT.

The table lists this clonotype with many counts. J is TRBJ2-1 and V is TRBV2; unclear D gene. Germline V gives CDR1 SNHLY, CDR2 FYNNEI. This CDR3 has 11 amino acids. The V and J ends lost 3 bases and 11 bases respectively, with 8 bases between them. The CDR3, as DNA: TGTGCCAGCAGTGATGAGGCAAAGCAGTTCTTC. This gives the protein CASSDEAKQFF.

The CDR3, as DNA: TGCAGTGCCAAACCACCGAGCGGGAGTGTCCAAGAGACCCAGTACTTC. This encodes CSAKPPSGSVQETQYF. The V and J genes are TRBV20-1 and TRBJ2-5, with 8 bases identical to TRBD2. This CDR3 spans 16 amino acids. CDR1 is DFQATT and CDR2 is SNEGSKA in the germline V gene (reference sequence). V lost 6 bases and J lost 1; bases outside the gene matches: 13.

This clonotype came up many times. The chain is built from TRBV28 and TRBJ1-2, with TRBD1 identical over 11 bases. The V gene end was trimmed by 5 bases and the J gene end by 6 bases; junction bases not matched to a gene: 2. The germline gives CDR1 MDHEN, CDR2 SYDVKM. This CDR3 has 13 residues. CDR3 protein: CASSRTGGNGYTF. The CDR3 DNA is TGTGCCAGCAGTCGGACAGGGGGCAATGGCTACACCTTC.

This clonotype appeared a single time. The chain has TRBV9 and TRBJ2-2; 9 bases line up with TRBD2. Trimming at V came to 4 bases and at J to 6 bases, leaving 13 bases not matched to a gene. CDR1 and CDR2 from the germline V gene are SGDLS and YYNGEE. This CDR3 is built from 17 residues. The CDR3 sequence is CASSPRGSGSVAGELFF. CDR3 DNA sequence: TGTGCCAGCAGCCCCCGGGGTAGCGGGAGTGTGGCCGGGGAGCTGTTTTTT.

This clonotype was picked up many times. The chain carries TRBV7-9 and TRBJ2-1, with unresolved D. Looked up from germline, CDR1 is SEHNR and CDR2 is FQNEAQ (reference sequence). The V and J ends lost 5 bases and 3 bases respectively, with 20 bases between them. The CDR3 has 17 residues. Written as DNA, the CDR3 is TGTGCCAGCAGCGAAATCGTCAACCGCGACCTCTACAATGAGCAGTTCTTC. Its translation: CASSEIVNRDLYNEQFF.

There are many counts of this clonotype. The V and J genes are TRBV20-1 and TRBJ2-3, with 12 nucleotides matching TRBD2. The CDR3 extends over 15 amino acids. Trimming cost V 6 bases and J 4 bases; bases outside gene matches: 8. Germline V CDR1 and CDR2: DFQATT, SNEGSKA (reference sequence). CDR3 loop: CSAPPSGRAPDTQYF. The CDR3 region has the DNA TGCAGTGCCCCACCTAGCGGGAGGGCCCCAGATACGCAGTATTTT.

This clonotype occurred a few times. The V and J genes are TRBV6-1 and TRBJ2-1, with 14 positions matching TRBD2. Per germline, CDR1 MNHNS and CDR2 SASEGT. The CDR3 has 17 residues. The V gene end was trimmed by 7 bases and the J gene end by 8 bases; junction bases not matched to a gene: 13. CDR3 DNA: TGTGCCAGCACCACAGACCGTTTGACTAGCGGGAGGGATGAGCAGTTCTTC. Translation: CASTTDRLTSGRDEQFF.

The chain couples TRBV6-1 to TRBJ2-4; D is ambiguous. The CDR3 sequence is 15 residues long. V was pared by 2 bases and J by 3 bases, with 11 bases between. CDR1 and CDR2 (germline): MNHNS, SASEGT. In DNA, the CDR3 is TGTGCCAGCAGTGAATCAGCTTTAGGCAAAAACATTCAGTACTTC. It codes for CASSESALGKNIQYF.

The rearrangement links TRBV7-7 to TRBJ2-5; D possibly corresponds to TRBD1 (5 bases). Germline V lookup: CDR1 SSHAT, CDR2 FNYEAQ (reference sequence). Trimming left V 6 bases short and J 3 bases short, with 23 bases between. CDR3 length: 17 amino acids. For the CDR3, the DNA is TGTGCCAGCAGTTTTCCCGCTGGGTGGACACCCGAAGAGACCCAGTACTTC. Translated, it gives CASSFPAGWTPEETQYF.

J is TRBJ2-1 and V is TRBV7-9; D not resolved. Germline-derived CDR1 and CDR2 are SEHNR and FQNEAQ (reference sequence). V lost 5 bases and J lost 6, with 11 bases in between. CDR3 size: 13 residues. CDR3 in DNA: TGTGCCAGCAGCCGGAACTCTGGCAATGAGCAGTTCTTC. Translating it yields CASSRNSGNEQFF.

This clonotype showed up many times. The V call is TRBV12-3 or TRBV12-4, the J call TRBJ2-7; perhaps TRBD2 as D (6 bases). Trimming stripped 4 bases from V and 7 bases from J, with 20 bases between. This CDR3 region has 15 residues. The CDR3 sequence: CASSSTDGATREQYF. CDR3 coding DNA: TGTGCCAGCAGTTCGACAGATGGGGCGACTAGAGAGCAGTACTTC.

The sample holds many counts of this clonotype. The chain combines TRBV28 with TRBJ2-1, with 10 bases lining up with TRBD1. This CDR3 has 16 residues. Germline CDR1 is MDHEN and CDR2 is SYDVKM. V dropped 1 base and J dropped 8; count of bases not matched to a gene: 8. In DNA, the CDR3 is TGTGCCAGCAGTTTATCGGGACAGGGGAGGGTCGATGAGCAGTTCTTC. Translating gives CASSLSGQGRVDEQFF.